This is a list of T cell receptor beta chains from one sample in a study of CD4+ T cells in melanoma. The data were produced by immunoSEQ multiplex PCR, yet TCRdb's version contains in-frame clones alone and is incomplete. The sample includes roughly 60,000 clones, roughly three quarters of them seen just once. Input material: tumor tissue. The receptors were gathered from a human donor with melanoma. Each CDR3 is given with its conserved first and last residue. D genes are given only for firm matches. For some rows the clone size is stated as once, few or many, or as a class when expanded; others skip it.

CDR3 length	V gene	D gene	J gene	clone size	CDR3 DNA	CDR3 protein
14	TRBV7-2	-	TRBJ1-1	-	TGTGCCAGCAGCCCCCCCGGGGGCCGGGCGGAAGCTTTCTTT	CASSPPGGRAEAFF
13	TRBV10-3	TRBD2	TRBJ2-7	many	TGTGCCATCACAGAGGGACTAGACTACGAGCAGTACTTC	CAITEGLDYEQYF
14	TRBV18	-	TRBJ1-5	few	TGTGCCAGCTCTTCACAGTCCGGGCTTCAGCCCCAGCATTTT	CASSSQSGLQPQHF
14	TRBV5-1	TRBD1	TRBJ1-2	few	TGCGCCAGCAGCTTGGTGGGACAGGGAGATGGCTACACCTTC	CASSLVGQGDGYTF
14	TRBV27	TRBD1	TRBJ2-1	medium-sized	TGTGCCAGCAGTTTGACAGGGTCCTACAATGAGCAGTTCTTC	CASSLTGSYNEQFF
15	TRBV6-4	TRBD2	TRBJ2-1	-	TGTGCCAGCAGTGAACTTAGCGGGGGGATGAATGAGCAGTTCTTC	CASSELSGGMNEQFF
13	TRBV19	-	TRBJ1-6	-	TGTGCCAGTAGTAGCGGGACGTGGTCACCCCTCCACTTT	CASSSGTWSPLHF
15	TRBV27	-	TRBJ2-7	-	TGTGCCAGCTCCGCCCAGACAGAACCCCCTTACGAGCAGTACTTC	CASSAQTEPPYEQYF
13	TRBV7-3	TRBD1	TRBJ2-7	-	TGTGCCAGCAGCCCCGGACAGGGAAGGGAGCAGTACTTC	CASSPGQGREQYF
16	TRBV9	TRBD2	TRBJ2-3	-	TGTGCCAGCAGCCCTCGAAGCGGGGGGTCCACAGATACGCAGTATTTT	CASSPRSGGSTDTQYF
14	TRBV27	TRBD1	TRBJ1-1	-	TGTGCCAGCAGTTACAGGGGGAGGAACACTGAAGCTTTCTTT	CASSYRGRNTEAFF
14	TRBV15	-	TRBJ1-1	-	TGTGCCACCACACCAGGGAAACCGGTGTCTGAAGCTTTCTTT	CATTPGKPVSEAFF
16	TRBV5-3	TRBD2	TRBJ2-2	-	TGTGCCAGAAGCTTGGTTGTAGCGGGGGCGACCGGGGAGCTGTTTTTT	CARSLVVAGATGELFF
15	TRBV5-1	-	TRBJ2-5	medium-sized	TGCGCCAGCAGCTTGACAGGGAGGGCACAAGAGACCCAGTACTTC	CASSLTGRAQETQYF
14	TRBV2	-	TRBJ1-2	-	TGTGCCAGCAAGTATCTGGGAGAAGGCTATGGCTACACCTTC	CASKYLGEGYGYTF
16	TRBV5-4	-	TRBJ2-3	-	TGTGCCAGCAGCTCTTCGTTGGGGGTAGGCACAGATACGCAGTATTTT	CASSSSLGVGTDTQYF
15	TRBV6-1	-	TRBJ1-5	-	TGTGCCACGAATCCGATAGGGCTAAGCAATCAGCCCCAGCATTTT	CATNPIGLSNQPQHF
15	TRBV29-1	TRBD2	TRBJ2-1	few	TGCAGCTCTCGGGGCGGGGGGCGGATGGGCAATGAGCAGTTCTTC	CSSRGGGRMGNEQFF
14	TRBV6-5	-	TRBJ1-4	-	TGTGCCAGCAGTCCCAGGGGAACTAATGAAAAACTGTTTTTT	CASSPRGTNEKLFF
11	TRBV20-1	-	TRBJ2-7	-	TGCAGTGCTACTAAGGGCTACGAGCAGTACTTC	CSATKGYEQYF
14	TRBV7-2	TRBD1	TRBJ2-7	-	TGTGCCAGCAGCTCGAGACAGGGGGCTGGGGAGCAGTACTTC	CASSSRQGAGEQYF
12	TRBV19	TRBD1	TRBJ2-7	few	TGTGCCAGTTCCTTGACAGGGGACGAGCAGTACTTC	CASSLTGDEQYF
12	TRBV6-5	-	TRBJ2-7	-	TGTGCCAGCTGGGACACCCCCTACGAGCAGTACTTC	CASWDTPYEQYF
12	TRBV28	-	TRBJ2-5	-	TGTGCCAGCGGGGGGTTTCAAGAGACCCAGTACTTC	CASGGFQETQYF
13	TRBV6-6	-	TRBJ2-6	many	TGTGCCAGCAGGCCGACAGAGGCCAACGTCCTGACTTTC	CASRPTEANVLTF
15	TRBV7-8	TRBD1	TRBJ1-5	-	TGTGCCAGCAGCTCGGACAGGGTTTTTCGGCAGCCCCAGCATTTT	CASSSDRVFRQPQHF
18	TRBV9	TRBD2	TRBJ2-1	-	TGTGCCAGCAGCAGGGCGGGGGACCTCCAAGCCCTACTGGCTGAGCAGTTCTTC	CASSRAGDLQALLAEQFF
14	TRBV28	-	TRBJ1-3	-	TGTGCCAGCAGTTTTTCAGGGCCTGGAAACACCATATATTTT	CASSFSGPGNTIYF
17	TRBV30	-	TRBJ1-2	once	TGTGCCTGGAGGACCCCTTTTTGGGCAGGGTGGGGAGTTGGCTACACCTTC	CAWRTPFWAGWGVGYTF
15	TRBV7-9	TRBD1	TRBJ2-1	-	TGTGCCAGCAGCCGCGGACAGGGAGATGTAAATGAGCAGTTCTTC	CASSRGQGDVNEQFF
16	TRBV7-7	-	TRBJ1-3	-	TGTGCTAGCAGCTTAAGGGAACAGGGATCTGGAAACACCATATATTTT	CASSLREQGSGNTIYF
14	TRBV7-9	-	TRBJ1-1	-	TGTGCCAGCAGCTTAGTAGGGTTGAACACTGAAGCTTTCTTT	CASSLVGLNTEAFF
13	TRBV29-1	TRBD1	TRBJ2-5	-	TGCAGCGTTACAGGGGGAGGTGGGGAGACCCAGTACTTC	CSVTGGGGETQYF
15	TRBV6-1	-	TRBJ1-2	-	TGTGCCAGCAGTGGCGGGGCCTGGGGCCCCTATGGCTACACCTTC	CASSGGAWGPYGYTF
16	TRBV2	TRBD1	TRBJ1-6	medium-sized	TGTGCCAGCAGACCCCCGGCGGGACAGTATAATTCACCCCTCCACTTT	CASRPPAGQYNSPLHF
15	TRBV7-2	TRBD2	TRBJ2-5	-	TGTGCCAGCAGCTTAGGACTAGCGGGGGGAGAGACCCAGTACTTC	CASSLGLAGGETQYF
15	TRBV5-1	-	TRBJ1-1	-	TGCGCCAGCAGCCCCGACTTACAGGGTTTCACTGAAGCTTTCTTT	CASSPDLQGFTEAFF
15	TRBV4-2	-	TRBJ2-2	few	TGTGCCAGCAGCCCAGGACTGAGAGGGACCGGGGAGCTGTTTTTT	CASSPGLRGTGELFF
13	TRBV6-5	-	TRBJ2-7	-	TGTGCCAGCAGTTACTCGGGTCTGTACGAGCAGTACTTC	CASSYSGLYEQYF
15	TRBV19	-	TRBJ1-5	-	TGTGCCAGTAGTATGAGAATCAACCTCAATCAGCCCCAGCATTTT	CASSMRINLNQPQHF
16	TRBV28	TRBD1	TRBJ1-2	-	TGTGCCAGCAGTTTAAGGGGGCGGGCTGTCAGCTATGGCTACACCTTC	CASSLRGRAVSYGYTF
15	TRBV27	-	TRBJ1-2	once	TGTGCCAGCAGTTTATTTTATAGTTCCAACTATGGCTACACCTTC	CASSLFYSSNYGYTF
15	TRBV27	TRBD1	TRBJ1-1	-	TGTGCCAGCCGACGGACAGGATCTATGAACACTGAAGCTTTCTTT	CASRRTGSMNTEAFF
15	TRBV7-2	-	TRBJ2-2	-	TGTGCCAGCAGCTTAGCAGGGGCCCACACCGGGGAGCTGTTTTTT	CASSLAGAHTGELFF
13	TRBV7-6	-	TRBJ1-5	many	TGTGCCAGCAGCTCGGGCTTTAATCAGCCCCAGCATTTT	CASSSGFNQPQHF
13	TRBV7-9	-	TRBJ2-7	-	TGTGCCAGCAGCCTTGGAGGGGCACTCGAGCAGTACTTC	CASSLGGALEQYF
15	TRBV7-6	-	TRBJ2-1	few	TGTGCCAGCAGCTTAGAAGGGGTTTCTGGCAATGAGCAGTTCTTC	CASSLEGVSGNEQFF
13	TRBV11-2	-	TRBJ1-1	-	TGTGCCAGCAGCGAAGTTTACGACACTGAAGCTTTCTTT	CASSEVYDTEAFF